Here is one T cell receptor (beta chain) with its context. The specificity of this receptor is unknown. Base quality data are lacking; no much larger clone is found one base away. The sample belongs to a study of monozygotic twins with cystic fibrosis (dated by TCRdb to the early 2020s). About the investigation overall: Barcoded libraries were prepared with around 15 PCR cycles from around 3 micrograms of fragmented DNA. On the day of blood sampling, twins were ranked among 1,060 cohort participants for weight-for-height and for FEVPerc (FEV1 disease centile). TCR beta repertoires were compared within and between 16 monozygotic twin pairs with cystic fibrosis so that genetic influence on V and J gene usage could be assessed. Data for three of the twin pairs had previously been reported in another context. The cohort included ten female and six male twin pairs, mostly children and adolescents, aged roughly 2.0 to 36.4 years with a median of roughly 9.1 years.

The full study reports these points: Nucleotide-identical clonotype sharing was significantly higher within monozygotic CF twin pairs than between unrelated CF individuals (P = 0.000026, Mann-Whitney). V gene usage was most similar to the co-twin in 13 of 16 pairs, and J usage was most similar to the co-twin in 8 of 16 pairs, which suggests genetic constraints. Simpson clonality was generally low (median approximately 0.0097), which suggests a naive-dominated repertoire, and clonality was higher in the most severely affected patients. The cohort was small, and no association was found between shared CDR3 numbers and age, concordance or disease severity.

The twin pairs came from the European Cystic Fibrosis Twin and Sibling Study Cohort, a cohort that recruited patients from over a hundred CF clinics across 14 European countries. Zygosity and CFTR genotype were confirmed in-house, and zygosity was tested by multiplex PCR of nine short tandem repeat loci. Each twin gave a peripheral blood sample, and clinical parameters were documented on that same day of blood sampling. Phenol/chloroform extraction was used to isolate genomic DNA from peripheral blood cells, and the DNA was then kept in TE buffer at 4 degrees C. Following the manufacturer's instructions, the researchers used the immunoSEQ immune profiling system to amplify TCR beta CDR3 regions via multiplex PCR. An Illumina NextSeq system was used to carry out the sequencing. As for the authors' bioinformatics: Sequence data were processed on the immunoSEQ Analyzer platform, and clonality was computed as the square root of Simpson's index of productive rearrangements. Similarity in V and J usage was quantified by Jensen-Shannon distance, and CDR3 generation probabilities were calculated with OLGA. The immuneACCESS database (August 2020) and VDJdb (December 2020) were searched for shared CDR3 sequences. TCRdb carries this immuneACCESS record with in-frame sequences only. Its versions omit some clonotypes, under half of them owing to an unresolved V gene in the studies checked, with the rest unexplained. That table is the source of V, J and clone size, and D and trimming were worked out from the DNA. This sample gives 13,000 or so clones in total; over 75% of them show up just once. The top ten constitute approximately 0.7% of the sample.

The sequence was obtained from a boy younger than 18 with cystic fibrosis. Material for sequencing was blood.

The DNA is as follows: TGTGCCAGCAGCTTGATGACTAATCAAGAGACCCAGTACTTC. It codes for CASSLMTNQETQYF. The chain is assembled from TRBV5-4 and TRBJ2-5, with TRBD2 as a weak D call on 5 bases. CDR3 length: 14 amino acids, cysteine to phenylalanine. The sequence is cut down to CDR3 DNA, 42 bases in frame from base 1. Trimming costs V 1 base and J 2 bases, and their ends lie 9 bases apart. From a lookup of the germline V gene (reference sequence), CDR1 and CDR2 are SGHNT and YYREEE.